The clone carrying this TCR beta chain was seen a handful of times. The study treated chemo-refractory metastatic non-small-cell lung cancer patients with focal radiation plus ipilimumab CTLA-4 blockade. Generated by immunoSEQ multiplex PCR, the TCRdb table keeps only in-frame clones and is missing some. In the table there are more than 95,000 clones, roughly 79% of which are singletons. This sample stems from a study of radiotherapy plus CTLA-4 blockade in lung cancer. Whole-study context: Objective response rate was 18%; disease control rate, around 30%.

The V gene end was trimmed by 5 bases and the J gene end by 4 bases; junction bases not matched to a gene: 13. In germline, CDR1 is MNHEY, CDR2 SMNVEV (reference sequence). The CDR3 sequence is 17 residues long. The source was peripheral blood, collected from a patient treated with radiotherapy plus ipilimumab. The chain links TRBV27 to TRBJ2-2, with 7 bases lining up with TRBD2. This clonotype was obtained from a human donor with non-small cell lung cancer who had a partial response to radiotherapy plus ipilimumab. Some clones in this sample may be carry-over from other donors' samples. CDR3 residues: CASSLSAGRARTGELFF. The CDR3 DNA reads as TGTGCCAGCAGTCTTTCAGCGGGACGAGCCCGCACCGGGGAGCTGTTTTTT.